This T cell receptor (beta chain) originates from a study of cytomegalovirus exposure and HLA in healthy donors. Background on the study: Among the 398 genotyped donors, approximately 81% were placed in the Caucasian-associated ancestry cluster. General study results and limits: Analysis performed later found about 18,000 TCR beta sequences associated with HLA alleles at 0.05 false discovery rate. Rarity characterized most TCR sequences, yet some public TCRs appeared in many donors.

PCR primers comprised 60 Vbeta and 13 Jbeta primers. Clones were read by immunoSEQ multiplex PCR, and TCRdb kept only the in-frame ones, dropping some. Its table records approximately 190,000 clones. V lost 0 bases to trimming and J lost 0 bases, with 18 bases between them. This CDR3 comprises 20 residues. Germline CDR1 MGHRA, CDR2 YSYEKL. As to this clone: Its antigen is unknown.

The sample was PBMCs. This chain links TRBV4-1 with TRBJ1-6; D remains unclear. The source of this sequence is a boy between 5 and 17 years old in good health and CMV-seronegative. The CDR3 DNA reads TGCGCCAGCAGCCAAGAGAGTCCGGACGGAGGAAGCTCCTATAATTCACCCCTCCACTTT. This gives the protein CASSQESPDGGSSYNSPLHF.